This T cell receptor (beta chain) was observed in a study of blood T cell repertoires in COVID-19. For the study at large: Whether acute or convalescent, the COVID-19 samples came from the United States, Italy and Spain.

Looked up from germline, CDR1 is SGHRS and CDR2 is YFSETQ. The CDR3 totals 15 residues. V lost 4 bases, J lost 0 bases, and 14 bases lay in between. Source study methods: Amplification of reference gene primers was used by the study to estimate nucleated cell counts. TCRdb keeps only in-frame clones here, not all; method: immunoSEQ multiplex PCR. The V and J calls and clone size come from that table; D and trimming were worked out from the DNA. Of some 200,000 clones listed, almost 85% were seen once; the top ten hold roughly 8%. The receptor was isolated from a woman between 45 and 60 years old with active or convalescent COVID-19. J is TRBJ2-7 and V is TRBV5-1; D possibly corresponds to TRBD2 (5 bases). The specimen sequenced was peripheral blood. CDR3 region: CASSPNSGSSYEQYF. In nucleotides, the CDR3 is TGCGCCAGCAGCCCCAACAGTGGGAGCTCCTACGAGCAGTACTTC.